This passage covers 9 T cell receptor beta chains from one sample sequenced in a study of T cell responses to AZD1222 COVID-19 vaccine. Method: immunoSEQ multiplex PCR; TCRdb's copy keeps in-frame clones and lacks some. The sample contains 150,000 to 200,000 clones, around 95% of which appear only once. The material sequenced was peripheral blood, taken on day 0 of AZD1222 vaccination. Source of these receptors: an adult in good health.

The CDR3 sequence: CASSEVHNTQYF. Written as DNA, the CDR3 is TGTGCCAGCAGTGAGGTGCACAATACGCAGTATTTT. The V and J genes are TRBV2 and TRBJ2-3; D unresolved. V shed 3 bases and J shed 7 bases, with 8 bases lying between them. The CDR3 has 12 amino acids. Germline V gene sequence: CDR1 SNHLY, CDR2 FYNNEI.

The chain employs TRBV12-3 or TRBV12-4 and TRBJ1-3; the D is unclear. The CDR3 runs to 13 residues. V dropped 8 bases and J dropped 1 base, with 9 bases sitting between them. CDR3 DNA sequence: TGTGCCAGCGGCCAAGGGTCTGGAAACACCATATATTTT. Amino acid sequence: CASGQGSGNTIYF.

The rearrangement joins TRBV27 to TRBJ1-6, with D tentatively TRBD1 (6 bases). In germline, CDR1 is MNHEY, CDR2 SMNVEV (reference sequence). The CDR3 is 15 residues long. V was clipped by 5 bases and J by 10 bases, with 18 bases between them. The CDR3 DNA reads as TGTGCCAGCAGTCTTAGCGGGGGCTCAGGGTCACCCCTCCACTTT. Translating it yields CASSLSGGSGSPLHF.

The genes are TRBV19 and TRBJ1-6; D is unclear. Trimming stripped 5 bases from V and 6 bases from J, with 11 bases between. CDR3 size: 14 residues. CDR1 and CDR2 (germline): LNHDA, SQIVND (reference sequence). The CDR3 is CASSSAGINSPLHF. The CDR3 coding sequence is TGTGCCAGTAGTTCAGCGGGGATTAATTCACCCCTCCACTTT.

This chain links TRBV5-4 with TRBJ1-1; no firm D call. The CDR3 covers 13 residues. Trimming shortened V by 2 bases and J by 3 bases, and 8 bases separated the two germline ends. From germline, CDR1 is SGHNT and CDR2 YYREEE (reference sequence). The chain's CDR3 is CASSFYRDTEAFF. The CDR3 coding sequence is TGTGCCAGCAGCTTTTACCGTGACACTGAAGCTTTCTTT.

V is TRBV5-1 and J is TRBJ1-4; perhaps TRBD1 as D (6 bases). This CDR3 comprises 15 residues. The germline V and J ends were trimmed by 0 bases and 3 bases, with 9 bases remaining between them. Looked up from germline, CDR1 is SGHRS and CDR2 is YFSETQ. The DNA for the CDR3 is TGCGCCAGCAGCTTGGGGACAGCAGCTAATGAAAAACTGTTTTTT. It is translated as CASSLGTAANEKLFF.

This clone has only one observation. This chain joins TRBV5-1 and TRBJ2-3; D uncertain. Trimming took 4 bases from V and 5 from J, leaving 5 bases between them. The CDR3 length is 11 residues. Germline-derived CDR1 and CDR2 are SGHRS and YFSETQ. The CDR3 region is CASSQKDTQYF. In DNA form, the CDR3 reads TGCGCCAGCAGCCAGAAAGATACGCAGTATTTT.

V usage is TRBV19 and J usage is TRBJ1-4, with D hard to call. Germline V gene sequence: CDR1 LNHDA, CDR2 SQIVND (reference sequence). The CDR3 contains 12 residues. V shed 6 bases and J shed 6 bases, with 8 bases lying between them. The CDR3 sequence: CASRTRHEKLFF. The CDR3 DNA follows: TGTGCCAGTAGGACCCGCCATGAAAAACTGTTTTTT.

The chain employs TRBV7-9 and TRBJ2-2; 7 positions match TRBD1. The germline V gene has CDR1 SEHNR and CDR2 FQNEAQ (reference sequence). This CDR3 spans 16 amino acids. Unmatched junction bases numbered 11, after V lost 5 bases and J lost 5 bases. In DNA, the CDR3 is TGTGCCAGCAGCGAACGACAGGGCCGTACAACCGGGGAGCTGTTTTTT. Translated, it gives CASSERQGRTTGELFF. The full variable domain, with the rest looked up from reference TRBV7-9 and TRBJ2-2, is DTGVSQNPRHKITKRGQNVTFRCDPISEHNRLYWYRQTLGQGPEFLTYFQNEAQLEKSRLLSDRFSAERPKGSFSTLEIQRTEQGDSAMYLCASSERQGRTTGELFFGEGSRLTVL.